The subject of this entry is one T cell receptor beta chain. The antigen is unknown. The authors extracted RNA and reverse transcribed it into cDNA as the sequencing template. Sequenced by immunoSEQ multiplex PCR; TCRdb stores in-frame clones only, minus some. The sample has around 180,000 clones; less than 70% are singletons. The CDR3 spans 13 residues. V lost 4 bases to trimming and J lost 4 bases, with 13 bases between them. Germline loops: CDR1 GTSNPN, CDR2 SVGIG (reference sequence). The treatment denotes: oral pan-JAK inhibitor, 5-10 mg twice daily. The data were obtained in a study of CD8+ T cells in alopecia areata. Study-level background: Each of the treated patients was given oral tofacitinib, 5 to 10 mg twice daily, for moderate-to-severe alopecia areata. Scalp area affected, as a percentage, set the severity score of treated patients. People stayed on tofacitinib for 6 to 18 months, then stopped the drug for 6 months. Whole-study findings and limits: Lesional scalp, notably in alopecia totalis/universalis, had clonality above that of normal scalp.

This TCR derives from a human donor with alopecia areata. This rearrangement joins TRBV30 to TRBJ2-5; D possibly corresponds to TRBD1 (7 bases). This sample comprised CD4+ T cells sorted from blood, obtained at roughly week 49, from a patient treated with tofacitinib. CDR3 amino acids: CAWKSQGGETQYF. Here the CDR3 DNA reads TGTGCCTGGAAATCCCAGGGGGGAGAGACCCAGTACTTC.